This T cell receptor beta chain was captured by sequencing in a study of T cell responses to AZD1222 COVID-19 vaccine (TCRdb year 2021). Regarding the complete study: TCR sequencing covered roughly 230 trial participants: 200 to 220 given two doses of AZD1222 and 26 given two doses of MenACWY control vaccine. Trial participants were enrolled by age into subgroups of 18-55, 56-69 and 70-plus years, and about 150, 27 and 61 TCR-sequenced participants, respectively, were included in these subgroups.

The CDR3 regions of human TCRbeta chains were subjected to immunosequencing. The authors' pipeline ran thus. Repertoire TCRs were checked for matches against a reference library of SARS-CoV-2-specific TCRs that had been generated using the MIRA antigen-specificity platform. Breadth meant the fraction of unique TCRs that were SARS-CoV-2-associated, whereas depth meant the fraction of total T cells that were SARS-CoV-2-associated. Each spike-specific TCR was assigned to its reactive spike region and to a CD4 or CD8 class using the MIRA data. Log10-transformed breadth and depth values were compared by one-way ANOVA with Sidak's multiple comparisons tests. In its TCRdb copy, this immuneACCESS table keeps in-frame sequences only and misses some clones. Where compared with another copy, unresolved V genes explain less than half of these, and the others have no known cause. V, J and clone size are those of that table, while D and trimming were read from the DNA. This sample holds roughly 150,000 clones; approximately 90% were observed only once. The leading ten clones occupy around 0.99% of the sample.

The time point label corresponds to: about 28 days (+/-7) after the second vaccine dose. AZD1222 recipients with second doses at about 4 weeks or about 12 weeks were pooled, because spike-specific TCR depth and breadth did not differ between schedules. The vaccinee samples were drawn from two UK trials, COV001 and COV002, one of which was a single-blind randomized controlled phase 2/3 trial testing AZD1222 (ChAdOx1 nCoV-19) in healthy adults. Trial participant PBMC samples were collected at day 0 and day 28 after the second dose for TCRbeta chain sequencing. Worth noting for this clone: The clone's antigen remains unknown. No base quality values were provided; no much bigger clone lies one nucleotide off.

The full study reports these points: The 56-69-year group was small, and its depth increase did not reach significance, likely because of low power. Participants were mostly white British and included more females than males, and it was suggested by the authors that clonal diversity may have been underestimated. After two AZD1222 doses, spike-specific TCR breadth and depth were significantly higher than at day 0 and than in MenACWY recipients. Only six AZD1222 recipients were SARS-CoV-2 seropositive at baseline, limiting conclusions about previously exposed vaccinees. Epitopes outside the regions mutated in the B.1.351 and B.1.1.7 variants were reportedly recognized by nearly half of the unique spike-specific TCRs. Because no day 14 peak-response samples were available, the repertoires could be characterized only after the peak T cell response. The whole spike protein was spanned by vaccine-associated CD4 TCRs, and dominant responses were seen in regions 160-218 and 743-854.

The CDR3 sequence holds 17 residues, the cysteine and phenylalanine included. Just CDR3 DNA is preserved here, 51 bases in frame from base 1. At the junction V is shortened by 5 bases and J by 0 bases, with 19 bases in between. CDR1 MDHEN and CDR2 SYDVKM were looked up in the germline V gene. The specimen comprised peripheral blood, sampled 28 days after the second AZD1222 dose. The sequence came from an adult who received the AZD1222 COVID-19 vaccine. The sequence links TRBV28 to TRBJ1-1, with the D segment identity uncertain. The nucleotide sequence is given as TGTGCCAGCAGTCCCAGACCCTCACTTTCAATGAACACTGAAGCTTTCTTT. Translated, it reads CASSPRPSLSMNTEAFF.